This TCR beta chain was identified in a study of cytomegalovirus exposure and HLA in healthy donors (dated by TCRdb to about 2017). Notes on the research overall: The 500 to 800 repertoires of the first cohort and the roughly 120 validation repertoires were produced on the same platform, according to a later analysis. In addition to the first cohort of approximately 670 subjects, a separate validation cohort of 120 different subjects was used. To predict cytomegalovirus infection status, the study brought together high-throughput TCR immunosequencing, statistical association of individual TCRs with disease status, and machine learning. The study was designed to test whether signatures of past pathogen exposure could be identified by cataloging public T cell receptors.

General conclusions and limits of the study: A few of the identified cytomegalovirus-associated TCR beta chains were confirmed in vitro to be specific for cytomegalovirus antigens. A later analysis found that TCRs clustered in the first cohort also tended to co-occur in the 110 or so validation repertoires, with 94% of cluster scores above 0. Cytomegalovirus status was reported to be diagnosed by the classifier with high specificity and sensitivity in both the original and validation cohorts. According to the authors, the approach could potentially be generalized to other disease states and immunological phenotypes. The study listed 150 to 200 TCR beta chains as associated with cytomegalovirus. While some public TCRs were present in many individuals, most TCR sequences turned up only very rarely across donors. The validation cohort had no HLA typing available for a later analysis, so co-occurrence within that cohort was assessed over all 120 or so repertoires.

V is pared back by 6 bases and J by 2 bases, with 9 bases lying between the germline termini. The CDR3 contains 13 residues, cysteine and phenylalanine counted. Only the CDR3 portion is preserved as DNA: 39 bases, with reading frame beginning at the first base. CDR1 and CDR2, per the germline V gene, are MGHRA and YSYEKL. The sample holds one count of this clone. It has no known antigen specificity. Base qualities are missing; no much larger clone stands one base away. Separate from the approximately 700-subject first cohort, the validation cohort of more than 90 subjects was the group to which the donors belonged. The library was obtained by the immunoSEQ multiplex PCR assay. For the original study's pipeline: To diagnose cytomegalovirus status from the catalog of TCR beta chain sequences, a statistical classification framework was built. TCRdb provides this immuneACCESS table in a form limited to in-frame rearrangements. Some clones are lacking; in checked studies, under half of them reflect an unresolved V gene, and why the rest are absent is not known. That table is the source of V, J and clone size, and D and trimming were worked out from the DNA. This sample comprises 150,000 to 160,000 clones, around nine tenths of them detected only once. The ten largest clonotypes hold approximately 20% of the sample.

This chain is built from TRBV4-1 and TRBJ2-3, with an unclear D gene assignment. The specimen was PBMCs. The TCR was taken from a man aged 18 to 29 in good health and CMV-seropositive. DNA sequence: TGCGCCAGCAGTAAACTGAACACAGATACGCAGTATTTT. This codes for CASSKLNTDTQYF.